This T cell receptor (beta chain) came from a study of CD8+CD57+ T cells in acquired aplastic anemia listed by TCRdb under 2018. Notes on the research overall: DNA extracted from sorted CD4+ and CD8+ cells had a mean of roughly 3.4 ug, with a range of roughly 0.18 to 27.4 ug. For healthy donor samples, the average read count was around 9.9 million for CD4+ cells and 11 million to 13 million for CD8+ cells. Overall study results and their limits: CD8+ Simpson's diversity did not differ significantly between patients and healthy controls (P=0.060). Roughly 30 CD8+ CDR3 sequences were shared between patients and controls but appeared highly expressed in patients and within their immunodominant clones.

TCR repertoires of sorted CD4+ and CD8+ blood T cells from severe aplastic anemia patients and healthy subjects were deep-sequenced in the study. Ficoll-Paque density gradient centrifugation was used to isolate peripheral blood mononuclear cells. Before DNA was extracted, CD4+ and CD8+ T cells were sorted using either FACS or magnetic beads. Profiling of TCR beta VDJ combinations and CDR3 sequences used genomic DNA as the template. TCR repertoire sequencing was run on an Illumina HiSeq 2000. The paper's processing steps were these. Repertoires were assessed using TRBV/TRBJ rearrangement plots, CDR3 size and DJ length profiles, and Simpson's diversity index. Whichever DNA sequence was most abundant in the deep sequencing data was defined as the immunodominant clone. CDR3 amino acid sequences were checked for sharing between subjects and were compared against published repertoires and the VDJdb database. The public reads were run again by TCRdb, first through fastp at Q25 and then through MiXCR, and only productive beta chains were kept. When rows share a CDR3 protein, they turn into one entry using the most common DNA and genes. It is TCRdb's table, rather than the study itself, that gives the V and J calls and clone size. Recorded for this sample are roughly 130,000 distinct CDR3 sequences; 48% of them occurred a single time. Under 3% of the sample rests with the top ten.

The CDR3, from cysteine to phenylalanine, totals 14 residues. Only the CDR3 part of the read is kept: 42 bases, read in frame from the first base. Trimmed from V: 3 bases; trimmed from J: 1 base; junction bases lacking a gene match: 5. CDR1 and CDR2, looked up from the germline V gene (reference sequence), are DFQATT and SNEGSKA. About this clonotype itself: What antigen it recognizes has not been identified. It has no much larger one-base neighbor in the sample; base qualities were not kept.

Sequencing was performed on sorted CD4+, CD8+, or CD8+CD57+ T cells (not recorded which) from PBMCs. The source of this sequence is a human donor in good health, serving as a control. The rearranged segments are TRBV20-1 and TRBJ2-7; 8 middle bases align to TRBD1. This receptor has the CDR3 CSARGQDLSYEQYF. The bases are TGCAGTGCTAGGGGACAGGATCTATCCTACGAGCAGTACTTC.